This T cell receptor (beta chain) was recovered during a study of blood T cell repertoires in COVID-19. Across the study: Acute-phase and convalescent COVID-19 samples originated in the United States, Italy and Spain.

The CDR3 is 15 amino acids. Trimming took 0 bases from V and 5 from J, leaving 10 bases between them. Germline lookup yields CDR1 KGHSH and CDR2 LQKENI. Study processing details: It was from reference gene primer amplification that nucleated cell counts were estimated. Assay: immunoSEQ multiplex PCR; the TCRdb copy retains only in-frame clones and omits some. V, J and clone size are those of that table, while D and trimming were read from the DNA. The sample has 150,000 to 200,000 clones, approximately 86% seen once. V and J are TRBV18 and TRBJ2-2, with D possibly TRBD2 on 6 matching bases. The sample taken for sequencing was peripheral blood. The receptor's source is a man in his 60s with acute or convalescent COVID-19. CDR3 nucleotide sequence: TGTGCCAGCTCACCACCGGGACTCAAAACCGGGGAGCTGTTTTTT. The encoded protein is CASSPPGLKTGELFF.